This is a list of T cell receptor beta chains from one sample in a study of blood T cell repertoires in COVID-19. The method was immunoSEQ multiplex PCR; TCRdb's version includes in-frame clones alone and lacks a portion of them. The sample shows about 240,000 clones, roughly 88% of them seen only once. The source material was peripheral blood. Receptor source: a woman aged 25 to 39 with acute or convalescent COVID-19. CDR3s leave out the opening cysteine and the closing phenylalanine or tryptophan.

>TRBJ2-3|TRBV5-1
ASSLIRGIATQY
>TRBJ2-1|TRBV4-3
ASSQVRGSYNEQF
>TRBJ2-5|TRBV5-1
ASSVRGSGETQY
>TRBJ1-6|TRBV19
ASSAGTAVYSPLH
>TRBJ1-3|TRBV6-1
ASSEQRSSGNTIY
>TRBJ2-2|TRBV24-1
ATSDLSRGNTGELF
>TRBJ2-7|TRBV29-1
SVAVGAYEQY
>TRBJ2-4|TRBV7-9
ASSSWQGATKNIQY
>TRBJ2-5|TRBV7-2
ASSLSLAGGGQETQY
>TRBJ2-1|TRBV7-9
ASSGGTDGREQF
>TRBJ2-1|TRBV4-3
ASSQGAPYNEQF
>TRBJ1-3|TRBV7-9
ASSLSLTGRATIY
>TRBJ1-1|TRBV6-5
ASSNLGGEAF
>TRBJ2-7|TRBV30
AWSVDRGSEQY
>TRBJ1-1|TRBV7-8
ASSLAGTGGTEAF
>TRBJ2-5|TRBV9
ASSPRGAETQY
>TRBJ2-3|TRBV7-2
ASTLGVIADTY
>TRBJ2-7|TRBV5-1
ASRLTYEQY
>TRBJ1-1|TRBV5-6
ASSLGVGYEAF
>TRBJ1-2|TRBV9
ASSVDAGNYGYT
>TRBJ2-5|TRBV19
ASSWGQGLETQY
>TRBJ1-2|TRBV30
AWSSNGQGGGYT
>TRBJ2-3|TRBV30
AWIISGSADTQY
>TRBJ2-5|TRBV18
ASSPVSGTVQETQY
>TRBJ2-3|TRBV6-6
ASSYSSPGFTDTQY
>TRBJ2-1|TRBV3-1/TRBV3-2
ASKGTSGILI
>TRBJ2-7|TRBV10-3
AIRRAGGTYEQY
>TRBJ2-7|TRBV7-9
ASSETGTLYEQY
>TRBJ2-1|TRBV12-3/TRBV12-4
ASSLVTRNEQF
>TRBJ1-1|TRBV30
AWSSYGLSRAF
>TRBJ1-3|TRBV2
ASSFSGNSGNTIY
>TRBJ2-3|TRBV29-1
SVEEMSGGADTQY
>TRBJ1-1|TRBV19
ASSITSWANTEAF
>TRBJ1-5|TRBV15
ATSREGPAGYSNQPQH
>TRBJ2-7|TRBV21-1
ASNIKRQDRVIYEQY
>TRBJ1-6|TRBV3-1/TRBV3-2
ASSQVRTGGSSPLH
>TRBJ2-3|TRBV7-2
ASSLINVGGRADTQY
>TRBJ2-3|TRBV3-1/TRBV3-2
ASSQGTSADTQY
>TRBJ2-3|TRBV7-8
ASSLVGLAATDTQY
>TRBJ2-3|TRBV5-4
ASSLGTSGRAVTDTQY
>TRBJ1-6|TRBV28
ASSSTGLDSPLH
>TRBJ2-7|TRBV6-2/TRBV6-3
ASSYSTGNEQY
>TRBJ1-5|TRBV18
ASSPTGENQPQH
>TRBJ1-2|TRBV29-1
SVSLTGGVGGYT
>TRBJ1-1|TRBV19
ASSIPGRDTEAF
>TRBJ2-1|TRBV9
ASSVGMVGGSEQF
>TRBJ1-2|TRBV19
ASSGTGGYGYT
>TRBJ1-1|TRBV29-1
SVAFRGRGTEAF
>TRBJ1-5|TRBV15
ATSRVDQPQH
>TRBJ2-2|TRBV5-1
ASSSGGPNTGELF
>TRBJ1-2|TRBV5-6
ASSLGTGVYGYT
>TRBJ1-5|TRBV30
AWSGGGPQH
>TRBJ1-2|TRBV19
ASRLTGNSYGYT
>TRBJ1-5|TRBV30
AWSDGTGSFQPQH
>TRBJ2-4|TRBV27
ASSPSAGAKNIQY